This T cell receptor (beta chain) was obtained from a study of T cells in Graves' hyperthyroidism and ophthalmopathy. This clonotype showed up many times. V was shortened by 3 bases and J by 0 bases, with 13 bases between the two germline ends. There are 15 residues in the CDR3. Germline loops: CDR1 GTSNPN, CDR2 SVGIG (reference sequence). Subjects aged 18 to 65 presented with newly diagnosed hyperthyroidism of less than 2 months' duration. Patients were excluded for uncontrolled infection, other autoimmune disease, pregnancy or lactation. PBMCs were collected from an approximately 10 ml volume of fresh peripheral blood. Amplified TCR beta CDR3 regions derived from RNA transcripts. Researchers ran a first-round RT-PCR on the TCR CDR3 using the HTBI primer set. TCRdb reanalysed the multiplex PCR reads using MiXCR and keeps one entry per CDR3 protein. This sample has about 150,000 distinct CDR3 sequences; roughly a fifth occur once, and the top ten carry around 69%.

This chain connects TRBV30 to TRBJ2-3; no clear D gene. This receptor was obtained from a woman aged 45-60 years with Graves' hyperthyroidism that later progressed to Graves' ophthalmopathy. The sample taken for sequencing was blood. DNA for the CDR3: TGTGCCTGGAGCCGTCCCACCGGGAGCACAGATACGCAGTATTTT. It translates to CAWSRPTGSTDTQYF.